This TCR beta chain comes out of a study of blood T cell repertoires in COVID-19. This CDR3 comprises 13 residues. Which cohort a participant joined came from the clinical history participants gave. Using immunoSEQ multiplex PCR, the repertoire was profiled, and TCRdb retains in-frame clones only, with some absent. The sample consists of roughly 250,000 clones, approximately 92% of them appearing once. V usage is TRBV1 and J usage is TRBJ1-2; the DNA was not used to check the table's D call, TRBD1. TRBV1 is assigned pseudogene status. Source material: PBMCs or T cells enriched from blood (not recorded which). The origin of this receptor is a woman aged 18-29 years who had recovered from COVID-19. The CDR3 nucleotides read TGCACCAGCATCTCAGGGTTTCTAAATGGCTACACCTTC. Translating it yields CTSISGFLNGYTF.